Listed here is a single TCR beta chain. How the authors handled the data: For nucleated cells, counts were estimated from reference gene primer amplification. Measured with immunoSEQ multiplex PCR; TCRdb has only the in-frame clones, and not every one. V, J and clone size are those of that table, while D and trimming were read from the DNA. Found here are more than 150,000 clones, about nine tenths of them singletons; the top ten hold over 2%. Germline trimming cut 3 bases from V and 6 bases from J; bases unmatched to any gene: 4. The length of the CDR3 is 15 residues. Germline V gives CDR1 SGHAT, CDR2 FQNNGV. The data stem from a study of blood T cell repertoires in COVID-19. Across the study: There were acute and convalescent COVID-19 samples, and they came from the United States, Italy and Spain.

The chain recombines TRBV11-2 with TRBJ2-1, with 11 bases matching TRBD2. The sample taken for sequencing was peripheral blood. This clonotype was sampled from a woman aged 70-85 years with acute or convalescent COVID-19. The CDR3 is CASSLLAGGINEQFF. CDR3 coding DNA: TGTGCCAGCAGCTTGCTAGCGGGGGGTATCAATGAGCAGTTCTTC. Using reference TRBV11-2 and TRBJ2-1 for the parts outside the CDR3, the full variable domain is EAGVAQSPRYKIIEKRQSVAFWCNPISGHATLYWYQQILGQGPKLLIQFQNNGVVDDSQLPKDRFSAERLKGVDSTLKIQPAKLEDSAVYLCASSLLAGGINEQFFGPGTRLTVL.